This TCR beta chain is from a study of beta chain features in type 1 diabetes. Investigators reverse transcribed all isolated RNA, so they sequenced expressed TCRB transcripts. Only in-frame clones appear in the TCRdb table, and some are missing; sequencing was by immunoSEQ multiplex PCR. The table shows 810,000 or so clones, with 15% to 20% occurring only once. The study, taken as a whole, reports: Here, the possible influence of HLA type (on TCRB rearrangement) remained unresolved. With patients and controls alike, PCR might favor shorter templates to an equal degree.

In regard to this clone: Antigen unknown.

Sequencing was done on a sample of naive CD4+ T cells from blood. The clonotype was recovered from a woman in her late teens or twenties in good health.

The CDR3 nucleotides read TGTGCCATCAGTTTCGCGGGAGAAACCGGGGAGCTGTTTTTT. Its translation: CAISFAGETGELFF. The rearrangement links TRBV10-3 to TRBJ2-2, with 7 bases identical to TRBD2. There are 14 residues in the CDR3. Trimming cost V 5 bases and J 5 bases; bases outside gene matches: 5. Germline values: CDR1 ENHRY, CDR2 SYGVKD.